This is a list of T cell receptor beta chains from one sample in a study of OX40 agonist ivuxolimab in advanced cancers. Sequencing used immunoSEQ multiplex PCR; TCRdb keeps in-frame clones, though not all of them. The sample holds some 45,000 clones, about 85% seen once. The material was CD4+ or CD8+ T cells sorted from blood, obtained in a trial of the OX40 agonist ivuxolimab. The source is an adult with an advanced solid tumor such as melanoma, head and neck, liver or kidney cancer. CDR3s include the opening cysteine and the closing phenylalanine or tryptophan. Each record gives: clone size, J gene, V gene, D gene, CDR3 length, CDR3 protein, CDR3 DNA. D genes are given only for firm matches. Only some rows state a clone size, as once, few, many or a class for expanded clones.

>-|TRBJ2-3|TRBV7-3|-|14
CASSPSLGSDTQYF
TGTGCCAGCAGCCCGAGTCTGGGGTCGGATACGCAGTATTTT
>-|TRBJ2-3|TRBV5-1|TRBD2|18
CASSSRLAGLVSTDTQYF
TGCGCCAGCAGCTCCAGACTAGCGGGACTGGTTAGCACAGATACGCAGTATTTT
>-|TRBJ1-6|TRBV15|-|15
CATSRINSRDSPLHF
TGTGCCACCAGCAGAATAAATTCCAGGGATTCACCCCTCCACTTT
>-|TRBJ1-5|TRBV6-6|TRBD1|15
CASSQGTGGNQPQHF
TGTGCCAGCAGTCAAGGGACAGGGGGCAATCAGCCCCAGCATTTT
>-|TRBJ2-2|TRBV29-1|-|15
CSVSGWNSNTGELFF
TGCAGCGTTTCCGGCTGGAATTCGAACACCGGGGAGCTGTTTTTT
>-|TRBJ2-2|TRBV2|-|15
CASIRDFSGTGELFF
TGTGCCAGCATTCGGGACTTCTCTGGGACCGGGGAGCTGTTTTTT
>-|TRBJ2-3|TRBV5-1|-|16
CASSQASGGSLDTQYF
TGCGCCAGCAGCCAAGCTTCTGGGGGGAGCTTGGATACGCAGTATTTT
>-|TRBJ2-1|TRBV30|-|18
CAWIPSPLLPSSYNEQFF
TGTGCCTGGATCCCCTCTCCGCTCCTCCCCAGCTCCTACAATGAGCAGTTCTTC
>-|TRBJ2-7|TRBV27|-|13
CASRGVDTYEQYF
TGTGCCAGCAGGGGGGTGGATACCTACGAGCAGTACTTC
>-|TRBJ2-3|TRBV5-1|-|14
CASTRGGSTDTQYF
TGCGCCAGCACCCGGGGAGGAAGCACAGATACGCAGTATTTT
>-|TRBJ2-7|TRBV19|TRBD1|16
CASSHTRGQEPSRQYF
TGTGCCAGTAGTCATACGCGGGGACAGGAACCTTCTAGGCAGTACTTC
>-|TRBJ1-2|TRBV5-1|-|15
CASSPPPPGLWGYTF
TGCGCCAGCAGCCCCCCCCCTCCGGGACTTTGGGGCTACACCTTC
>few|TRBJ2-7|TRBV28|-|13
CASSRRGSYEQYF
TGTGCCAGCAGTCGCCGTGGGTCCTACGAGCAGTACTTC
>-|TRBJ1-1|TRBV19|-|13
CASNVNTNTEAFF
TGTGCCAGTAACGTAAACACGAACACTGAAGCTTTCTTT
>-|TRBJ2-5|TRBV5-6|TRBD1|15
CASSLAGQGQETQYF
TGTGCCAGCAGCTTGGCAGGACAGGGGCAAGAGACCCAGTACTTC
>few|TRBJ2-5|TRBV11-3|-|14
CASSPRGALETQYF
TGTGCCAGCAGCCCCAGAGGGGCTCTGGAGACCCAGTACTTC
>-|TRBJ1-5|TRBV6-5|-|13
CASSPKRNQPQHF
TGTGCCAGCAGTCCTAAACGTAATCAGCCCCAGCATTTT
>few|TRBJ2-7|TRBV18|-|13
CASSPWVPYEQYF
TGTGCCAGCTCACCGTGGGTGCCCTACGAGCAGTACTTC
>-|TRBJ2-3|TRBV5-1|TRBD2|15
CASSLPSGAPDTQYF
TGCGCCAGCAGCTTGCCTAGCGGGGCTCCCGATACGCAGTATTTT
>-|TRBJ2-7|TRBV11-2|-|15
CASSLVRGADYEQYF
TGTGCCAGCAGCTTAGTCAGAGGTGCTGACTACGAGCAGTACTTC
>-|TRBJ1-1|TRBV2|TRBD1|14
CASRIEGQGTEAFF
TGTGCCAGCAGAATTGAGGGACAGGGCACTGAAGCTTTCTTT
>-|TRBJ2-3|TRBV11-2|TRBD2|17
CASSPQAGGPGTDTQYF
TGTGCCAGCAGCCCCCAGGCGGGAGGGCCTGGCACAGATACGCAGTATTTT
>-|TRBJ2-1|TRBV2|TRBD2|17
CASRGSGTSGAYNEQFF
TGTGCCAGCAGGGGATCCGGGACTAGCGGGGCCTACAATGAGCAGTTCTTC
>-|TRBJ2-1|TRBV6-6|TRBD1|13
CATRGTGYNEQFF
TGTGCCACCCGAGGGACAGGGTACAATGAGCAGTTCTTC
>-|TRBJ1-4|TRBV18|-|16
CASSPLREATNEKLFF
TGTGCCAGCTCACCACTCCGGGAAGCAACTAATGAAAAACTGTTTTTT
>-|TRBJ2-6|TRBV30|-|16
CAWSDRWRAGANVLTF
TGTGCCTGGAGTGATAGGTGGAGGGCTGGGGCCAACGTCCTGACTTTC